The clone carrying this T cell receptor beta chain has only a few counts. The antigen is unknown. This sample stems from a study of blood T cells in healthy people across ages. Then a second PCR, running roughly 7 to 11 cycles, was carried out with a sample-barcoded 5' primer and a J-beta primer mix. Each CDR3 protein is one row after TCRdb ran MiXCR on the 5' RACE reads. The data show approximately 1.5 million distinct CDR3 sequences, 34% seen once. The germline gives CDR1 DFQATT, CDR2 SNEGSKA (reference sequence). This CDR3 is 12 amino acids long. V lost 3 bases to trimming and J lost 5 bases, with 8 bases between them. Study-wide results and caveats: Percentage of naive T cells showed a strong correlation with TCR beta diversity. No one knew whether donors had CMV, which possibly confounded expanded clonotype changes.

Sequencing used blood. The receptor comes from a woman in her twenties or thirties in good health. The V gene is TRBV20-1, the J gene TRBJ2-4, with D perhaps being TRBD1 or TRBD2 (6 bases each). The CDR3 loop is CSARGGENIQYF. CDR3 nucleotides: TGCAGTGCTAGGGGGGGCGAAAACATTCAGTACTTC.